This T cell receptor beta chain was sequenced in a study of blood T cell repertoires in COVID-19. Across the whole study: Samples representing acute and convalescent COVID-19 were sourced from the United States, Italy and Spain. Sample material is recorded as cDNA or gDNA derived from T cells, B-cell-depleted T cells, or PBMCs.

The protocol was immunoSEQ multiplex PCR, while the TCRdb copy is restricted to in-frame clones and leaves out a portion. The sample holds about 170,000 clones, around 93% seen once. The V end was cut by 2 bases, the J end by 2 bases, with 12 bases between. This CDR3 is 15 amino acids long. CDR1 and CDR2 (germline): SGHTA, FQGTGA. This receptor was taken from a woman aged 45-59 years with acute or convalescent COVID-19. Sequencing was carried out using peripheral blood. The chain links TRBV7-3 to TRBJ1-1; D unclear. CDR3 loop: CASSLESAGNTEAFF. The CDR3 bases are TGTGCCAGCAGCTTAGAATCGGCGGGAAACACTGAAGCTTTCTTT.